This T cell receptor (beta chain) was identified during a study of blood T cell repertoires in COVID-19. Profiled with immunoSEQ multiplex PCR; TCRdb holds only in-frame clones, not every one. This table holds 250,000 to 300,000 clones, about 68% found once. Germline loops: CDR1 DFQATT, CDR2 SNEGSKA (reference sequence). J lost 3 bases, V lost 3 bases, and 5 bases had no gene match. This CDR3 comprises 14 residues. The TCR originated in a woman older than 75 with acute or convalescent COVID-19. This chain links TRBV20-1 with TRBJ1-5, with TRBD1 identical over 7 bases. The sequencing sample was made of peripheral blood. CDR3 in amino acids: CSASEGAHNQPQHF. The CDR3 DNA reads as TGCAGTGCTAGTGAGGGGGCGCACAATCAGCCCCAGCATTTT.